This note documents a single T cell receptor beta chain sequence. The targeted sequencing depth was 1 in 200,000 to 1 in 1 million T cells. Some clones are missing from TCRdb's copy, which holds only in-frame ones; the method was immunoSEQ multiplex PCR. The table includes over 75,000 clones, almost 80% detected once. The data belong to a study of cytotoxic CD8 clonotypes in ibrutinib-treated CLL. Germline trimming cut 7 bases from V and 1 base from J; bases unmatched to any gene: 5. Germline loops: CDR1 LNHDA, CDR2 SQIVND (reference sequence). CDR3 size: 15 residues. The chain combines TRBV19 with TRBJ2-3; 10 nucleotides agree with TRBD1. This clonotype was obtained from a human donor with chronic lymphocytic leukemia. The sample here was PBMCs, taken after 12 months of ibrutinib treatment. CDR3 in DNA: TGTGCCAGTATCCTGACAGGGGGCCGCACAGATACGCAGTATTTT. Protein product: CASILTGGRTDTQYF.